This T cell receptor beta chain is from a study of shared clonotypes between healthy human individuals (dated by TCRdb to the early 2020s). In the study overall: The cohort included a few men and two women between 18 and 49 years of age. For each donor, CD4 naive and CD4 memory were each given three plates, CD8 naive was given two plates, and CD8 memory was given one plate. To estimate repertoire size and how much clonotypes are shared between individuals, the study performed deep sequencing of blood TCR repertoires from roughly five healthy adults. Different laboratories and diverse techniques were used to prepare libraries and sequence TCR repertoires, to increase sequencing depth and limit assay-specific biases. Between about 0.85 and 9.5 billion PBMCs per donor were obtained by leukapheresis. The paper as a whole reports these results and caveats: Clonotypes shared by all four sorted-subset donors showed higher generation probabilities than non-shared clonotypes. The genetic and exposure-history diversity represented was limited by the small number of donors. Across a few donors, approximately 5% of naive CD4, roughly 3.4% of naive CD8, 2% to 2.5% of memory CD4, and 0.4% of memory CD8 clonotypes were shared. Estimated clonotype richness was generally larger for naive than for memory subsets. Rarefaction of sorted-subset datasets indicated incomplete sequencing despite the large sequencing depth. Only blood was sampled, and tissue TCR repertoires likely differ from those in blood. Pairwise subsampling led to the expectation that sequencing depth would affect the degree of clonotype sharing among donors.

TCR CDR3 regions were amplified from genomic DNA by multiplex PCR using the deep immunoSEQ assay. Genomic DNA extracted from each cell subset was distributed evenly over all wells of several immunoSEQ 96-well plates, and each plate served as one replicate. For sorted subsets, about 200 ng genomic DNA, equal to 30,000 to 35,000 T cell genomes, was loaded into each replicate PCR. Purified libraries were quantified with a Qubit 3.0 fluorometer, sized on a Bioanalyzer 2100, and re-quantified with the KAPA Library Quantification kit. Each immunoSEQ 96-well plate was sequenced on its own single-read 150-cycle Illumina NextSeq 550 flow cell. Processing in the source paper ran as follows. Because the immunoSEQ output included only junctional sequences and no quality scores, the filtering could not be the same as the filtering used for full-length reads. Sequences were annotated with PyIR, a Python wrapper for IgBLAST v1.9, using IMGT germline references to assign V/J genes and CDR3. Reads were filtered out if the reads had weak V/J assignments (E-value above 1e-6), no CDR3, stop codons, out-of-frame junctions, or ambiguous translated residues. V3J clonotypes were defined as sequences sharing the same inferred V gene, J gene, and CDR3 amino acid sequence. Percentage overlap between repertoires was calculated by dividing the number of shared unique clonotypes by the size of the smaller repertoire. RTK rarefaction, the Chao1 estimator, and Recon v2.1 estimates of unobserved clonotypes were used to assess repertoire richness. Generation probabilities were computed with OLGA for all TCRbeta clonotypes obtained by the gDNA method from a few donors. TCRdb mirrors the immuneACCESS table, restricted to in-frame sequences. Some clones are absent from its copies; in checked studies, under half trace to an unresolved V gene, and the reason for the others is unknown. V and J calls and clone size come straight from that table; D and trimming were deduced from the DNA. Present in this sample are about 2.1 million clones, about 94% of which were seen just once. The ten largest make up more than 1.5% of the sample.

CD8 naive samples were CD45RO-negative cells positively selected for CCR7, giving a CD45RA+CCR7+ population that excluded TemRA cells. The donors were healthy, HIV-negative adults who had no recently reported acute infections or vaccinations. Only Caucasian adults living in Nashville, Tennessee, USA were represented among the donors. Blood was collected by leukapheresis, and PBMCs were isolated by Ficoll-Histopaque density gradient centrifugation and then cryopreserved in liquid nitrogen vapor phase. Analytical flow cytometry was used to check the purity and quantity of each magnetically sorted T cell population. Each sorted fraction had its genomic DNA isolated and then quantified by UV absorbance on a Nanodrop 2000c. The germline V gene sets CDR1 to SNHLY and CDR2 to FYNNEI. The germline V end is reduced by 8 bases and the J end by 0 bases; junction bases left unmatched: 6. CDR3 length: 15 amino acids, cysteine to phenylalanine. The sequence is cut down to CDR3 DNA, 45 bases in frame from base 1.

A word on this clone: Its antigen is still unknown. Nothing much larger sits one base from this clone, and base qualities are not available.

Sample: naive CD8+ T cells from PBMCs. In light of the paper, this sample's cell subset or site label describes: CD45RA+CCR7+. The rearranged segments are TRBV2 and TRBJ2-1; 8 nucleotides in the junction match TRBD1. The receptor's source is a man aged 18 to 29 in good health. Some clones in this sample may be carry-over from other donors' samples. The nucleotide sequence reads TGTGCCAGCCTCGGCGGGACAGGCTCCTACAATGAGCAGTTCTTC. It translates as CASLGGTGSYNEQFF.